A selection of T cell receptor beta chains follows, all from one sample in a study of identical twins. Using its own MiXCR run on the 5' RACE reads, TCRdb lists one record per CDR3 protein. This table has some 500,000 distinct CDR3 sequences, around 9.6% appearing once. The same sample was also used in a study of yellow fever vaccine responses in identical twins.

Material for sequencing was PBMCs. The receptors were gathered from a woman aged 18-35 years in good health. Each CDR3 is given with its conserved first and last residue. Each record gives: V gene, clone size, J gene, D gene, CDR3 DNA, CDR3 protein. A D gene is named only where the DNA matches it firmly. Clone size is not always given. Where it is, it says once, few, many or a class for expanded clones.

>TRBV6-5|few|TRBJ2-7|.
TGTGCCAGCATTTGGGACTTTCCCTACGAGCAGTACTTC
CASIWDFPYEQYF
>TRBV6-2/TRBV6-3|.|TRBJ2-7|TRBD2
TGTGCCAGCAGTTACTCCGTCGGAGCGGGAGTGATTCGGTACGAGCAGTACTTC
CASSYSVGAGVIRYEQYF
>TRBV7-2|.|TRBJ2-4|TRBD2
TGTGCCAGCAGCCAGGGACTAGCGGGAAACATTCAGTACTTC
CASSQGLAGNIQYF
>TRBV5-1|.|TRBJ2-5|TRBD1
TGCGCCAGCAGCTTAGAAGAGGGGGCCGAGACCCAGTACTTC
CASSLEEGAETQYF
>TRBV5-1|many|TRBJ1-5|.
TGCGCCAGCAGCTTGGCGGGGGGTGAGCAGCCCCAGCATTTT
CASSLAGGEQPQHF
>TRBV9|.|TRBJ1-2|.
TGTGCCAGCAGCGTACAAAACGGGGGCGGCTATGGCTACACCTTC
CASSVQNGGGYGYTF
>TRBV7-9|.|TRBJ2-7|TRBD1
TGTGCCAGCAGATGGGACAGGGTGGACCAGCAGTACTTC
CASRWDRVDQQYF
>TRBV12-3/TRBV12-4|many|TRBJ2-7|TRBD2
TGTGCCAGCAGGCTTGCCCTAGCGGGAATCAACGAGCAGTACTTC
CASRLALAGINEQYF
>TRBV12-3/TRBV12-4|many|TRBJ1-1|.
TGTGCCAGCAGCCTCGAGTACCTGAACACTGAAGCTTTCTTT
CASSLEYLNTEAFF
>TRBV15|few|TRBJ2-5|.
TGTGCCACCAGCAGCGCTCCCGGGACGTCGCTAGCGGAGACCCAGTACTTC
CATSSAPGTSLAETQYF
>TRBV5-1|.|TRBJ2-7|TRBD1
TGCGCCAGCAGCTACCGGGACAGGGTCCCCTACGAGCAGTACTTC
CASSYRDRVPYEQYF
>TRBV12-3/TRBV12-4|many|TRBJ2-1|TRBD1
TGTGCCAGCAGTCACGACTATCCAGACAGGGTCAATGAGCAGTTCTTC
CASSHDYPDRVNEQFF
>TRBV2|few|TRBJ2-5|TRBD2
TGTGCCAGCCCCCTTCTAGCGGGGGCCCAAGAGACCCAGTACTTC
CASPLLAGAQETQYF
>TRBV5-1|many|TRBJ1-5|.
TGCGCCAGCAGCTTGGGGGGGCCGGGCAATCAGCCCCAGCATTTT
CASSLGGPGNQPQHF
>TRBV7-7|.|TRBJ2-4|.
TGTGCTAGCAGCTTAGCAACAGGGGGGGTTCAGTACTTC
CASSLATGGVQYF
>TRBV4-3|few|TRBJ2-7|TRBD1
TGCGCCAGCAGCGTCGGGGCAGGGGGCGTTGACGAGCAGTACTTC
CASSVGAGGVDEQYF
>TRBV28|few|TRBJ2-7|.
TGTGCCAGCAGGTCGGACGGGGGTGGCGAGCAGTACTTC
CASRSDGGGEQYF
>TRBV29-1|few|TRBJ2-7|TRBD1
TGCAGCGTTGGGGGGGGGACAGGGGGCTTGCAGAACTACGAGCAGTACTTC
CSVGGGTGGLQNYEQYF
>TRBV3-1|few|TRBJ1-2|TRBD1
TGTGCCAGCAGCCGAAGTATTATCCAAGGACAGGGGAGTAACTATGGCTACACCTTC
CASSRSIIQGQGSNYGYTF
>TRBV6-5|many|TRBJ2-3|.
TGTGCCAGCAGTTACCCTCCGTCTGGTACAGATACGCAGTATTTT
CASSYPPSGTDTQYF
>TRBV11-1|few|TRBJ2-1|TRBD2
TGTGCCAGCAGCTGGCCCACGTTCACTAGCGGCTCCTACAATGAGCAGTTCTTC
CASSWPTFTSGSYNEQFF
>TRBV4-3|few|TRBJ2-3|TRBD2
TGCGCCAGCAGCCAAGAAAGAGCGGGAGGGCTGCACGCAGATACGCAGTATTTT
CASSQERAGGLHADTQYF
>TRBV4-2|.|TRBJ2-1|TRBD2
TGTGCCAGCAGCCAAGTGAGCCAGCGGGGGGGCGGGAATGAGCAGTTCTTC
CASSQVSQRGGGNEQFF
>TRBV7-9|.|TRBJ2-5|.
TGTGCCAGCAGCTTTGCCAGTTCATGGGAGACCCAGTACTTC
CASSFASSWETQYF
>TRBV6-2/TRBV6-3|few|TRBJ1-2|.
TGTGCCAGCAGTTATGAGAGAAACTATGGCTACACCTTC
CASSYERNYGYTF
>TRBV7-2|many|TRBJ2-7|.
TGTGCCATACATCACAGAGACTCCTACGAGCAGTACTTC
CAIHHRDSYEQYF
>TRBV12-3/TRBV12-4|few|TRBJ2-5|TRBD2
TGTGCCAGCATCTTAGGACTAGCGGGACTCAAAGGGGAGACCCAGTACTTC
CASILGLAGLKGETQYF
>TRBV9|.|TRBJ2-1|.
TGTGCCAGCAGCGTTTTTGACTCCCAATACAATGAGCAGTTCTTC
CASSVFDSQYNEQFF
>TRBV6-1|many|TRBJ2-3|.
TGTGCCAGTAGCGGAGCGAACACAGATACGCAGTATTTT
CASSGANTDTQYF
>TRBV20-1|.|TRBJ2-2|TRBD1
TGCAGTGCCCCGACAGGGGGGACCGGGGAGCTGTTTTTT
CSAPTGGTGELFF
>TRBV6-6|.|TRBJ2-2|.
TGTGCCAGCAGTTGGCCCGGGGAGCTGTTTTTT
CASSWPGELFF
>TRBV7-3|.|TRBJ2-3|TRBD2
TGTGCCAGCAGCCCTGGGACTAGCGGGGACTATCTTAGCACAGATACGCAGTATTTT
CASSPGTSGDYLSTDTQYF
>TRBV12-3/TRBV12-4|.|TRBJ2-7|.
TGTGCCAGCAGCTGGGAGTGGGGCCACTACGAGCAGTACTTC
CASSWEWGHYEQYF
>TRBV2|once|TRBJ2-5|TRBD2
TGTGCCAGCGGGGGGACTAGCGGGTTACAAGAGACCCAGTACTTC
CASGGTSGLQETQYF
>TRBV12-3/TRBV12-4|few|TRBJ2-4|.
TGTGCCAGCAGCCAGGGATCAGGGGCGGGCATTCAGTACTTC
CASSQGSGAGIQYF
>TRBV12-3/TRBV12-4|.|TRBJ2-1|.
TGTGCCAGCAGTTTTGACCCCGTAGGAGAGCAGTTCTTC
CASSFDPVGEQFF
>TRBV5-1|many|TRBJ2-7|.
TGCGCCAGCAGCTTGGGTACAGGTTCTACCTACGAGCAGTACTTC
CASSLGTGSTYEQYF
>TRBV5-1|once|TRBJ2-7|TRBD2
TGCGCCAGCAGCTTGGAGCCTAGCGGGGGGACCTACGAGCAGTACTTC
CASSLEPSGGTYEQYF
>TRBV9|few|TRBJ2-1|.
TGTGCCAGCAGCGTAGACAGCCACAATGAGCAGTTCTTC
CASSVDSHNEQFF
>TRBV3-1|few|TRBJ2-2|TRBD2
TGTGCCAGCAGCCCAGGGACTAGCGGGACGTCCGGGGAGCTGTTTTTT
CASSPGTSGTSGELFF
>TRBV27|many|TRBJ1-1|.
TGTGCCAGCAGTTTATCGGGGGGTCGGGGGAACACTGAAGCTTTCTTT
CASSLSGGRGNTEAFF
>TRBV20-1|.|TRBJ2-7|.
TGCAGTGCTAGAGATATGATTGCCGGGGGCTACGAGCAGTACTTC
CSARDMIAGGYEQYF
>TRBV30|few|TRBJ2-7|TRBD2
TGTGCCTGCTACCTTGGGGGGGGTCCCTACGAGCAGTACTTC
CACYLGGGPYEQYF
>TRBV30|.|TRBJ2-1|.
TGTGCCTGGAGCCCCCGGCCTGGCAATGAGCAGTTCTTC
CAWSPRPGNEQFF
>TRBV29-1|many|TRBJ2-3|TRBD2
TGCAGCGTTGAATGGTCTAGCGGGAGGGTTTCCACAGATACGCAGTATTTT
CSVEWSSGRVSTDTQYF
>TRBV27|.|TRBJ2-1|.
TGTGCCAGCAGTGTAGACTACTCCGGGACCATAAATGAGCAGTTCTTC
CASSVDYSGTINEQFF
>TRBV5-1|.|TRBJ1-6|.
TGCGCCAGCAGCTTAAGGGGTGGAGGTAATTCACCCCTCCACTTT
CASSLRGGGNSPLHF
>TRBV10-2|many|TRBJ2-7|.
TGCGCCAGCGGTTCGTACGGGTACGAGCAGTACTTC
CASGSYGYEQYF
>TRBV2|.|TRBJ2-1|.
TGTGCCATCAGTTGGGGGCAGGGGATACCAAGCTCCTACAATGAGCAGTTCTTC
CAISWGQGIPSSYNEQFF
>TRBV6-5|few|TRBJ1-6|.
TGTGCCAGCAGTTACGGCTCGGGGGATAATTCACCCCTCCACTTT
CASSYGSGDNSPLHF
>TRBV5-1|few|TRBJ1-5|.
TGCGCCAGCAGCCCAGGAAATGAGGGTGCGGGCAATCAGCCCCAGCATTTT
CASSPGNEGAGNQPQHF
>TRBV29-1|few|TRBJ1-3|.
TGCAGCGTTGCGAGTGGAAACACCATATATTTT
CSVASGNTIYF
>TRBV4-3|many|TRBJ2-7|TRBD2
TGCGCCAGCAGCCAAGATCTGGCGGGAGTCTGGTACGAGCAGTACTTC
CASSQDLAGVWYEQYF